These 4 T cell receptor beta chains came from one sample sequenced in a study of T cell changes during pregnancy in multiple sclerosis (dated by TCRdb to between 2019 and 2020). Receptor libraries were prepared by the immunoSEQ multiplex PCR assay. This is the immuneACCESS table as TCRdb keeps it, with only in-frame sequences that have V and J called. A part of the clones is gone; compared with another copy, unresolved V genes explain less than half, and the rest is unexplained. The sample profile shows tens of thousands of clones; 85% to 95% of them were found once. Around 0.74% of the sample goes to the ten largest clones. Specimen: CD4+ T cells from peripheral blood mononuclear cells, collected in the third trimester of pregnancy. These TCRs come from a female donor with multiple sclerosis, enrolled in a pregnancy study.

The chain recombines TRBV25-1 with TRBJ2-1; a possible D gene is TRBD1 (6 bases). The V end lost 4 bases, the J end lost 9 bases, and 19 bases lay between the germline ends. From germline, CDR1 is MGHDK and CDR2 SYGVNS. The CDR3 has 15 amino acids. This chain's CDR3 is CASSGTTGYDGEQFF. The DNA of the CDR3 is TGTGCCAGCAGTGGGACCACAGGGTACGACGGTGAGCAGTTCTTC.

The CDR3 nucleotides read TGTGCCAGCAGCAAAGGGGACAGTCTCTACGAGCAGTACTTC. As protein: CASSKGDSLYEQYF. This chain connects TRBV21-1 to TRBJ2-7; the table calls TRBD1, which could not be checked here. TRBV21-1 is recorded as a pseudogene. The CDR3 totals 14 residues.

This chain joins TRBV18 and TRBJ2-7, with 9 bases lining up with TRBD2. The CDR3 contains 15 residues. Unmatched junction bases numbered 4, after V lost 2 bases and J lost 2 bases. Germline values: CDR1 KGHSH, CDR2 LQKENI. CDR3 sequence reads: CASSPTAGGAYEQYF. The CDR3 DNA reads TGTGCCAGCTCACCAACTGCGGGGGGGGCCTACGAGCAGTACTTC.

The chain recombines TRBV6-5 with TRBJ1-1, with D maybe TRBD1 (6 bases). V lost 6 bases and J lost 5, with 7 bases in between. Looked up from germline, CDR1 is MNHEY and CDR2 is SVGAGI. The CDR3 is 11 amino acids. The CDR3 region has the DNA TGTGCCAGCAGAGGGGGAACTGAAGCTTTCTTT. Translated: CASRGGTEAFF.